The present T cell receptor beta chain was sequenced within a study of blood T cell repertoires in COVID-19. The CDR3 is 15 residues long. Authors' methods: It was from reference gene primer amplification that nucleated cell counts were estimated. Profiled with immunoSEQ multiplex PCR; TCRdb holds only in-frame clones, not every one. V, J and clone size are those of that table, while D and trimming were read from the DNA. The repertoire holds about 39,000 clones, with around 84% as singletons. This rearrangement joins TRBV21-1 to TRBJ2-7; the DNA was not compared with TRBD2, the D call given in the table. TRBV21-1 counts as a pseudogene. The receptor's source is a man between 65 and 80 years old with acute or convalescent COVID-19. Sequenced: peripheral blood. The chain's CDR3 is CASTPEASSSYEQYF. CDR3 nucleotide sequence: TGTGCCAGCACCCCGGAGGCCTCGAGCTCCTACGAGCAGTACTTC.